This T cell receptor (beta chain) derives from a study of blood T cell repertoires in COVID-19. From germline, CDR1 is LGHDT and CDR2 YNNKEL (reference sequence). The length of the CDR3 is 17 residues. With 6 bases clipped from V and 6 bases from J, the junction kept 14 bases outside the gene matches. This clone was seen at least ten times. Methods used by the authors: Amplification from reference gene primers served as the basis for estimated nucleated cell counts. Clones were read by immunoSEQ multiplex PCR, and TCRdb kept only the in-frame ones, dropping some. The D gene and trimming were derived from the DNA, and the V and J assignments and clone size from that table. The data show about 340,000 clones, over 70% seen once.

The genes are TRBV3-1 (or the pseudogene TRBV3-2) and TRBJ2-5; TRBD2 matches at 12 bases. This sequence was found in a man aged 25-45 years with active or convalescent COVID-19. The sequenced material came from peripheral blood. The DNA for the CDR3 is TGTGCCAGCAGTCGACGTTCTCTAGCGGGGGGGGAAAAGACCCAGTACTTC. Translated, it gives CASSRRSLAGGEKTQYF.